A single sample is the source of the 18 T cell receptor beta chains below, sequenced in a study of blood T cell repertoires in COVID-19. Method: immunoSEQ multiplex PCR; TCRdb's copy keeps in-frame clones and lacks some. The table lists about 440,000 clones, approximately 90% of them singletons. The sequencing input was peripheral blood. These receptors were collected from a woman in her twenties or thirties with acute or convalescent COVID-19.

The V call is TRBV13, the J call TRBJ2-1; 7 positions match TRBD2. The germline gives CDR1 PRHDT, CDR2 FYEKMQ (reference sequence). The length of the CDR3 is 12 residues. The V segment lost 2 bases and the J segment 9 bases; nucleotides outside the gene matches: 1. The CDR3 region is CASSLREGEQFF. The CDR3 bases are TGTGCCAGCAGCTTAAGGGAGGGTGAGCAGTTCTTC.

The chain recombines TRBV7-2 with TRBJ1-3; 9 bases align to TRBD1. Germline V gene lookup returns CDR1 SGHTA and CDR2 FQGNSA. The trim removed 6 bases at V and 4 bases at J, leaving 7 bases unmatched. This CDR3 comprises 15 residues. DNA for the CDR3: TGTGCCAGCAGTTTACAGGGGGCCGGAGGAAACACCATATATTTT. It translates to CASSLQGAGGNTIYF.

The chain has TRBV11-3 and TRBJ2-5; perhaps TRBD1 as D (6 bases). V lost 8 bases to trimming and J lost 4 bases, with 14 bases between them. CDR3 size: 13 residues. The germline V gene encodes CDR1 SGHNT and CDR2 YENEEA. CDR3 residues: CASGGPGAETQYF. CDR3 nucleotides: TGTGCCAGCGGGGGCCCTGGAGCAGAGACCCAGTACTTC.

The chain links TRBV30 to TRBJ2-5; D might be TRBD1 (6 bases). Germline CDR1 and CDR2: GTSNPN and SVGIG (reference sequence). The CDR3 consists of 13 residues. Trimming left V 3 bases short and J 4 bases short, with 12 bases between. The CDR3 is CAWSTGIRETQYF. CDR3 nucleotide sequence: TGTGCCTGGAGCACAGGGATTAGAGAGACCCAGTACTTC.

The chain links TRBV6-6 to TRBJ1-2; the match to TRBD1 covers 11 bases. The germline V gene encodes CDR1 MNHNY and CDR2 SVGAGI (reference sequence). Unmatched junction bases numbered 12, after V lost 7 bases and J lost 8 bases. The CDR3 is 15 residues long. The chain's CDR3 is CASNSRTGGGVGYTF. The CDR3 DNA reads as TGTGCCAGCAACTCCAGGACAGGGGGCGGAGTGGGCTACACCTTC.

The rearrangement joins TRBV2 to TRBJ2-3; D might be TRBD1 (5 bases). Trimming took 6 bases from V and 0 from J, leaving 16 bases between them. CDR1 is SNHLY and CDR2 is FYNNEI in the germline V gene. The CDR3 has 16 amino acids. The CDR3 loop is CASSSPPGWSTDTQYF. The CDR3 DNA follows: TGTGCCAGCAGCTCTCCCCCAGGGTGGAGCACAGATACGCAGTATTTT.

The chain has TRBV27 and TRBJ2-7; 7 positions match TRBD1. Germline CDR1 is MNHEY and CDR2 is SMNVEV (reference sequence). The CDR3 totals 15 residues. J gave up 0 bases and V 6 bases, and 8 bases lay outside the gene matches. CDR3 DNA: TGTGCCAGCAGCTATTACCGGGACAGCTCCTACGAGCAGTACTTC. It yields the protein CASSYYRDSSYEQYF.

In this sample, this clone turned up a few times. The rearrangement uses TRBV7-8 and TRBJ2-1, with a possible D match to TRBD2 (6 bases). CDR1 and CDR2 from the germline V gene are SGHVS and FQNEAQ. The CDR3 sequence is 15 residues long. The V gene lost 2 bases and the J gene lost 0 bases, with 8 bases spanning the gap. CDR3 loop: CASSLTRDSYNEQFF. In DNA form, the CDR3 reads TGTGCCAGCAGCTTAACGCGGGACTCCTACAATGAGCAGTTCTTC.

This chain uses TRBV20-1 with TRBJ1-3; unclear D gene. CDR3 length: 12 residues. In germline, CDR1 is DFQATT, CDR2 SNEGSKA (reference sequence). V lost 3 bases and J 3 bases, leaving 6 bases between the germline ends. The CDR3 region has the DNA TGCAGTGCTAGTTTGTATGGAAACACCATATATTTT. This gives the protein CSASLYGNTIYF.

The rearrangement links TRBV5-6 to TRBJ1-5; D remains unclear. This CDR3 is built from 14 residues. Germline V gene sequence: CDR1 SGHDT, CDR2 YYEEEE. V lost 4 bases, J lost 7 bases, and 15 bases lay in between. In nucleotides, the CDR3 is TGTGCCAGCAGCCTATGGACGGGAGGACAGCCCCAGCATTTT. It yields the protein CASSLWTGGQPQHF.

The chain has TRBV4-1 and TRBJ1-6, with D perhaps TRBD1 (6 bases). The CDR3 has 13 residues. Germline values: CDR1 MGHRA, CDR2 YSYEKL. Trimming pared 0 bases from V and 9 bases from J, leaving 6 bases between. The CDR3: CASSQDRGSPLHF. The DNA for the CDR3 is TGCGCCAGCAGCCAAGACAGGGGTTCACCCCTCCACTTT.

The gene calls are TRBV24-1 and TRBJ2-1, with D perhaps TRBD1 (6 bases). The CDR3 extends over 17 amino acids. CDR1 and CDR2 (germline): KGHDR, SFDVKD. Trimming pared 4 bases from V and 0 bases from J, leaving 15 bases between. This CDR3 is CATSDLTGIRSYNEQFF. The CDR3 DNA reads TGTGCCACCAGTGACCTAACAGGGATTCGCTCCTACAATGAGCAGTTCTTC.

The chain joins TRBV4-1 to TRBJ1-6; D uncertain. Germline lookup yields CDR1 MGHRA and CDR2 YSYEKL. The CDR3 contains 16 residues. V was cut by 1 base and J by 5 bases, with 12 bases left in between. DNA of the CDR3: TGCGCCAGCAGCCAAGTTATGCAGGATCATAATTCACCCCTCCACTTT. Translation: CASSQVMQDHNSPLHF.

DNA for the CDR3: TGCGCCAGCAGCTTAGAGCGGGGGGGCGTCTCAGATACGCAGTATTTT. Its translation: CASSLERGGVSDTQYF. The rearrangement joins TRBV5-1 to TRBJ2-3; 10 nucleotides agree with TRBD2. The length of the CDR3 is 16 residues. Germline CDR1 SGHRS, CDR2 YFSETQ. The V gene end was trimmed by 2 bases and the J gene end by 4 bases; junction bases not matched to a gene: 7. The full variable domain, rest sourced from reference TRBV5-1 and TRBJ2-3, is KAGVTQTPRYLIKTRGQQVTLSCSPISGHRSVSWYQQTPGQGLQFLFEYFSETQRNKGNFPGRFSGRQFSNSRSEMNVSTLELGDSALYLCASSLERGGVSDTQYFGPGTRLTVL.

This clone appeared once. The genes are TRBV5-4 and TRBJ1-2; D possibly corresponds to TRBD1 (6 bases). The germline V and J ends were trimmed by 2 bases and 0 bases, with 14 bases remaining between them. CDR1 and CDR2 from the germline V gene are SGHNT and YYREEE (reference sequence). The CDR3 is 16 residues long. CDR3 in amino acids: CASSFFRTDPNYGYTF. CDR3 DNA sequence: TGTGCCAGCAGCTTTTTTAGGACAGACCCTAACTATGGCTACACCTTC.

The V gene is TRBV2, the J gene TRBJ2-7; D gene ambiguous. The germline V and J ends were trimmed by 1 base and 1 base, with 5 bases remaining between them. Germline assignment: CDR1 SNHLY and CDR2 FYNNEI. The CDR3 is 13 amino acids. CDR3 DNA: TGTGCCAGCAGTGAAGTTCAGTCCTACGAGCAGTACTTC. Translating gives CASSEVQSYEQYF.

This rearrangement joins TRBV11-1 to TRBJ2-7, with 7 bases fitting TRBD2. Trimming cost V 4 bases and J 4 bases; bases outside gene matches: 10. CDR1 is SGHAT and CDR2 is FQDESV in the germline V gene (reference sequence). This CDR3 region has 15 residues. CDR3 DNA: TGTGCCAGCAGCTCCTTGTCGGGGGGAACGTACGAGCAGTACTTC. This gives the protein CASSSLSGGTYEQYF.

CDR3 loop: CASSFGLNQPQHF. In nucleotides, the CDR3 is TGTGCCAGCAGCTTTGGACTCAATCAGCCCCAGCATTTT. The chain carries TRBV5-6 and TRBJ1-5; D remains unclear. Trimming cost V 2 bases and J 3 bases, with 6 bases left between them. Germline V CDR1 and CDR2: SGHDT, YYEEEE. The CDR3 is 13 residues long.